Following are 21 T cell receptor beta chains from one sample sequenced in a study of T-cell memory formation after mild COVID-19. TCRdb ran MiXCR on the 5' RACE reads and lists one entry per CDR3 protein. The profile shows around 200,000 distinct CDR3 sequences, around 9.1% of them singletons. The sample comprised PBMCs or a T cell subset sorted from them (not recorded which). The receptors originated from a man aged 18 to 30 who had mild COVID-19 (a few samples of this study predate the infection). Cell type and time point are not known.

This clonotype was picked up a small number of times. The chain is built from TRBV7-3 and TRBJ2-7, with no clear D. The V end was cut by 1 base, the J end by 2 bases, with 3 bases between. The CDR3 consists of 12 residues. Germline V gene lookup returns CDR1 SGHTA and CDR2 FQGTGA. Here the CDR3 reads CASSLKAYEQYF. CDR3 DNA: TGTGCCAGCAGCTTAAAAGCCTACGAGCAGTACTTC.

The chain joins TRBV3-1 to TRBJ2-7, with 9 bases that match TRBD1. The CDR3 runs to 14 residues. Germline CDR1 and CDR2: LGHDT and YNNKEL (reference sequence). The V and J ends lost 3 bases and 2 bases, in that order; junction bases with no gene match: 2. The CDR3 reads CASSHWDRAYEQYF. The DNA for the CDR3 is TGTGCCAGCAGCCACTGGGACAGGGCCTACGAGCAGTACTTC.

This chain uses TRBV19 with TRBJ1-1; TRBD1 matches at 7 bases. V was pared by 6 bases and J by 4 bases, with 8 bases of the junction left unmatched. The V gene's germline CDR1 is LNHDA and CDR2 SQIVND (reference sequence). CDR3 length: 14 amino acids. The CDR3: CASSEGQRSTEAFF. The CDR3 DNA reads as TGTGCCAGTAGCGAGGGACAGAGGAGCACTGAAGCTTTCTTT.

This clonotype was seen a few times. The CDR3, as DNA: TGTGCCTGGAGGTACCAAGAGACCCAGTACTTC. As protein: CAWRYQETQYF. V gene TRBV30 combines with J gene TRBJ2-5; D unclear. This CDR3 spans 11 amino acids. V gave up 3 bases and J gave up 0 bases, with 2 bases separating them. Germline V gives CDR1 GTSNPN, CDR2 SVGIG (reference sequence). Looking up the rest from reference TRBV30 and TRBJ2-5 gives the full variable domain: SQTIHQWPATLVQPVGSPLSLECTVEGTSNPNLYWYRQAAGRGLQLLFYSVGIGQISSEVPQNLSASRPQDRQFILSSKKLLLSDSGFYLCAWRYQETQYFGPGTRLLVL.

As DNA, the CDR3 is TGCGCCAGCAGCCCCGGGGGGGCCCTGGCAGATACGCAGTATTTT. Translation gives CASSPGGALADTQYF. The chain employs TRBV4-1 and TRBJ2-3; 8 bases fit TRBD2. The CDR3 runs to 15 residues. Unmatched junction bases numbered 7, after V lost 4 bases and J lost 4 bases. Germline values: CDR1 MGHRA, CDR2 YSYEKL.

This clonotype was found many times. The CDR3 loop reads CASSSERGQETQYF. The CDR3 DNA reads as TGCGCCAGCAGCTCGGAGCGGGGACAAGAGACCCAGTACTTC. This rearrangement joins TRBV5-1 to TRBJ2-5, with 7 bases aligning to TRBD2. CDR3 size: 14 residues. The V segment lost 3 bases and the J segment 2 bases; nucleotides outside the gene matches: 4. CDR1 and CDR2 (germline): SGHRS, YFSETQ. Drawing the rest from reference TRBV5-1 and TRBJ2-5, the complete variable domain is KAGVTQTPRYLIKTRGQQVTLSCSPISGHRSVSWYQQTPGQGLQFLFEYFSETQRNKGNFPGRFSGRQFSNSRSEMNVSTLELGDSALYLCASSSERGQETQYFGPGTRLLVL.

The chain is built from TRBV6-6 and TRBJ1-2, with no clear D. CDR1 is MNHNY, CDR2 SVGAGI, per germline (reference sequence). The CDR3 sequence is 13 residues long. V shed 7 bases and J shed 3 bases, with 12 bases lying between them. In DNA form, the CDR3 reads TGTGCCAGCAACCCTCCAGGATACTATGGCTACACCTTC. Amino acids: CASNPPGYYGYTF.

The CDR3 DNA is TGCGCCAGCACCCTTTCACAGGGGTTCTATGGCTACACCTTC. As protein: CASTLSQGFYGYTF. V and J are TRBV10-2 and TRBJ1-2; TRBD1 matches at 7 bases. The V gene end was trimmed by 7 bases and the J gene end by 4 bases; junction bases not matched to a gene: 9. The CDR3 contains 14 residues. The germline V gene encodes CDR1 WSHSY and CDR2 SAAADI.

This clonotype was counted only a few times. The chain carries TRBV4-2 and TRBJ2-3, with D perhaps being TRBD1 or TRBD2 (5 bases each). This CDR3 has 15 amino acids. Germline CDR1 reads LGHNA; CDR2 reads YNFKEQ. The germline V and J ends were trimmed by 1 base and 2 bases, with 10 bases remaining between them. The CDR3: CASSQAGLATDTQYF. CDR3 sequence (DNA): TGTGCCAGCAGCCAAGCGGGGCTAGCCACAGATACGCAGTATTTT.

V usage is TRBV6-5 and J usage is TRBJ2-6; D uncertain. Germline-derived CDR1 and CDR2 are MNHEY and SVGAGI. This CDR3 spans 15 amino acids. V gave up 3 bases and J gave up 0 bases, with 6 bases separating them. The CDR3 DNA follows: TGTGCCAGCAGTTATGAGGACTCTGGGGCCAACGTCCTGACTTTC. Encoded protein: CASSYEDSGANVLTF.

In its sample, this clonotype was seen a few times. The V call is TRBV18, the J call TRBJ2-2; D possibly corresponds to TRBD1 (5 bases). V lost 1 base and J lost 3, with 9 bases in between. The V gene's germline CDR1 is KGHSH and CDR2 LQKENI. The CDR3 covers 15 residues. The CDR3 sequence is CASSPLEGDTGELFF. CDR3 in DNA: TGTGCCAGCTCACCACTGGAAGGGGACACCGGGGAGCTGTTTTTT. Complete variable domain (other parts from reference TRBV18 and TRBJ2-2): NAGVMQNPRHLVRRRGQEARLRCSPMKGHSHVYWYRQLPEEGLKFMVYLQKENIIDESGMPKERFSAEFPKEGPSILRIQQVVRGDSAAYFCASSPLEGDTGELFFGEGSRLTVL.

This clonotype came up a few times. The chain employs TRBV2 and TRBJ1-1, with 7 bases fitting TRBD1. V lost 7 bases, J lost 3 bases, and 5 bases stayed unmatched. There are 13 residues in the CDR3. CDR1 and CDR2 from the germline V gene are SNHLY and FYNNEI. The DNA of the CDR3 is TGTGCCAGCACCCAGGGGGGGGACACTGAAGCTTTCTTT. Its translation is CASTQGGDTEAFF.

This clonotype came up a few times. The V gene is TRBV30, the J gene TRBJ2-3; the match to TRBD2 covers 14 bases. The CDR3 has 18 amino acids. The V gene end was trimmed by 0 bases and the J gene end by 1 base; junction bases not matched to a gene: 6. Germline CDR1 reads GTSNPN; CDR2 reads SVGIG (reference sequence). The DNA of the CDR3 is TGTGCCTGGAGTGTAGGACTAGCGGGGGGTCTACGCACAGATACGCAGTATTTT. Translating it yields CAWSVGLAGGLRTDTQYF. The complete variable domain, with remaining parts taken from reference TRBV30 and TRBJ2-3, reads SQTIHQWPATLVQPVGSPLSLECTVEGTSNPNLYWYRQAAGRGLQLLFYSVGIGQISSEVPQNLSASRPQDRQFILSSKKLLLSDSGFYLCAWSVGLAGGLRTDTQYFGPGTRLTVL.

CDR3 bases: TGTGCCAGCAGCGGCCCAGGGGGTACTGAAGCTTTCTTT. Protein: CASSGPGGTEAFF. The chain carries TRBV7-2 and TRBJ1-1; TRBD1 aligns across 7 bases. The CDR3 is made up of 13 amino acids. V lost 5 bases, J lost 5 bases, and 5 bases stayed unmatched. CDR1 and CDR2 (germline): SGHTA, FQGNSA.

The genes are TRBV28 and TRBJ1-3; TRBD1 agrees at 7 bases. The CDR3 runs to 14 residues. Per the germline V gene, CDR1 is MDHEN and CDR2 is SYDVKM. Trimming at V came to 6 bases and at J to 3 bases, leaving 5 bases not matched to a gene. The CDR3 DNA sequence: TGTGCCAGCAGCACCGGACAGGTTGGAAACACCATATATTTT. Translation gives CASSTGQVGNTIYF. Full variable domain (missing parts from reference TRBV28 and TRBJ1-3): DVKVTQSSRYLVKRTGEKVFLECVQDMDHENMFWYRQDPGLGLRLIYFSYDVKMKEKGDIPEGYSVSREKKERFSLILESASTNQTSMYLCASSTGQVGNTIYFGEGSWLTVV.

The genes are TRBV5-1 and TRBJ2-5; 13 nucleotides line up with TRBD2. The CDR3 has 15 residues. CDR1 and CDR2 (germline): SGHRS, YFSETQ. V lost 4 bases, J lost 3 bases, and 3 bases stayed unmatched. CDR3 loop: CASSGGTSGEETQYF. The CDR3 bases are TGCGCCAGCAGCGGCGGGACTAGCGGGGAAGAGACCCAGTACTTC.

This clonotype has just a few counts. The rearrangement uses TRBV10-1 and TRBJ2-1; TRBD1 matches 7 bases. CDR1 and CDR2 from the germline V gene are WNHNN and SYGVQD (reference sequence). V lost 9 bases and J lost 7; bases outside the gene matches: 6. This CDR3 has 12 amino acids. Written as DNA, the CDR3 is TGCGCCAGTTCAGGGGGTCGGAATGAGCAGTTCTTC. As protein: CASSGGRNEQFF.

Ten or more counts support this clonotype. The rearrangement links TRBV4-1 to TRBJ1-2, with TRBD1 identical over 8 bases. The trim removed 4 bases at V and 6 bases at J, leaving 16 bases unmatched. Germline V CDR1 and CDR2: MGHRA, YSYEKL. The CDR3 extends over 17 amino acids. The CDR3 sequence: CASSPDGGQGALHGYTF. The CDR3 bases are TGCGCCAGCAGCCCAGATGGAGGACAGGGTGCTCTCCATGGCTACACCTTC.

This clonotype has more than one count but fewer than ten. The rearrangement links TRBV10-3 to TRBJ2-7; 9 nucleotides match TRBD2. CDR3 length: 13 amino acids. V was clipped by 9 bases and J by 3 bases; unmatched bases: 6. Per the germline V gene, CDR1 is ENHRY and CDR2 is SYGVKD. In nucleotides, the CDR3 is TGTGCCATTACAGCGGGGGGCGGCTACGAGCAGTACTTC. Translation gives CAITAGGGYEQYF.

This clonotype has more than one count but fewer than ten. The chain recombines TRBV2 with TRBJ2-1, with D possibly called TRBD1 or TRBD2 (5 bases each). V was clipped by 2 bases and J by 16 bases, with 15 bases between them. CDR1 and CDR2 (germline): SNHLY, FYNNEI. The CDR3 has 12 amino acids. For the CDR3, the DNA is TGTGCCAGCAGTGAATATGGGGGAGCCCACTTCTTC. Translating gives CASSEYGGAHFF.

This clonotype was recorded a few times. The V gene is TRBV20-1, the J gene TRBJ2-7; the D gene is possibly TRBD2 (6 bases). CDR1 and CDR2 (germline): DFQATT, SNEGSKA (reference sequence). V was trimmed by 0 bases and J by 3 bases, leaving 9 bases between them. There are 13 residues in the CDR3. The CDR3 sequence is CSAREWGDYEQYF. CDR3 nucleotides: TGCAGTGCTAGAGAGTGGGGGGACTACGAGCAGTACTTC.